One and the same sample provided the 27 T cell receptor beta chains below, sequenced in a study of blood T cell repertoires in COVID-19 (dated by TCRdb to the early 2020s). Receptor libraries were prepared by the immunoSEQ multiplex PCR assay. TCRdb stores this immuneACCESS table with in-frame sequences only. Part of the clones is absent; in the studies checked, under half of the shortfall reflects unresolved V genes, and no reason is known for the rest. The sample table holds approximately 200,000 clones, of which just under 90% were seen once. The top ten constitute approximately 6.2% of the sample. Specimen: peripheral blood. Receptor source: a man aged 55 to 69 who had recovered from COVID-19.

The chain has TRBV19 and TRBJ2-2; D is perhaps TRBD2 (7 bases). The CDR3 is made up of 16 amino acids. Germline V gene lookup returns CDR1 LNHDA and CDR2 SQIVND (reference sequence). With 8 bases removed from V and 3 bases from J, the gap between germline ends came to 19 bases. For the CDR3, the DNA is TGTGCCAGTTGGGCGGGGGCACCGGACTACACCGGGGAGCTGTTTTTT. Translated, it gives CASWAGAPDYTGELFF.

This chain connects TRBV19 to TRBJ2-1, with 11 nucleotides matching TRBD2. V lost 6 bases to trimming and J lost 7 bases; unmatched junction nucleotides: 8. The germline V gene has CDR1 LNHDA and CDR2 SQIVND (reference sequence). The CDR3 sequence is 15 residues long. CDR3 bases: TGTGCCAGTAGACTGGGTAGCGGGGGGGCAAATGAGCAGTTCTTC. Its translation is CASRLGSGGANEQFF.

The genes are TRBV7-9 and TRBJ2-7; 8 bases are a match to TRBD1. The junction had 5 bases not matched to a gene; V was cut back by 4 bases and J by 6 bases. CDR1 is SEHNR and CDR2 is FQNEAQ in the germline V gene (reference sequence). The CDR3 totals 13 residues. The CDR3 DNA sequence: TGTGCCAGCAGCTCGGACAGGGTTCGCGAGCAGTACTTC. Residues: CASSSDRVREQYF. Looking up the rest from reference TRBV7-9 and TRBJ2-7 gives the full variable domain: DTGVSQNPRHKITKRGQNVTFRCDPISEHNRLYWYRQTLGQGPEFLTYFQNEAQLEKSRLLSDRFSAERPKGSFSTLEIQRTEQGDSAMYLCASSSDRVREQYFGPGTRLTVT.

The CDR3 DNA is TGTGCCAGCAGTAAGGACAGGCTCACAGATACGCAGTATTTT. Translation gives CASSKDRLTDTQYF. The J gene is TRBJ2-3, the V gene TRBV6-2 or TRBV6-3; 7 nucleotides line up with TRBD1. Germline CDR1 reads MNHEY; CDR2 reads SVGEGT. The V segment lost 5 bases and the J segment 2 bases; nucleotides outside the gene matches: 4. This CDR3 is built from 14 residues.

This chain joins TRBV18 and TRBJ1-5, with D hard to call. The CDR3 contains 14 residues. Trimming cost V 6 bases and J 0 bases, with 9 bases left between them. The germline V gene encodes CDR1 KGHSH and CDR2 LQKENI. In DNA form, the CDR3 reads TGTGCCAGCTCTTCGCCACTTAGCAATCAGCCCCAGCATTTT. This codes for CASSSPLSNQPQHF. Variable domain in full (rest from reference TRBV18 and TRBJ1-5): NAGVMQNPRHLVRRRGQEARLRCSPMKGHSHVYWYRQLPEEGLKFMVYLQKENIIDESGMPKERFSAEFPKEGPSILRIQQVVRGDSAAYFCASSSPLSNQPQHFGDGTRLSIL.

This rearrangement joins TRBV30 to TRBJ1-4; 9 bases are a match to TRBD1. Unmatched junction bases numbered 9, after V lost 2 bases and J lost 8 bases. The CDR3 has 15 residues. CDR1 GTSNPN and CDR2 SVGIG come from the germline V gene (reference sequence). The CDR3 DNA follows: TGTGCCTGGAGTATGAACAGGGGGCCAAGGGAAAAACTGTTTTTT. Amino acid sequence: CAWSMNRGPREKLFF.

The chain recombines TRBV28 with TRBJ2-7; 8 nucleotides align to TRBD2. CDR1 is MDHEN, CDR2 SYDVKM, per germline. The CDR3 sequence is 14 residues long. V dropped 6 bases and J dropped 3; count of bases not matched to a gene: 7. CDR3 DNA: TGTGCCAGCAGGTCTCACGGGAGGGTCTACGAGCAGTACTTC. Translation gives CASRSHGRVYEQYF.

The chain uses TRBV3-1 (or the pseudogene TRBV3-2) and TRBJ2-5, with 13 bases fitting TRBD2. Trimming took 4 bases from V and 3 from J; bases not matched to a gene: 23. CDR3 size: 22 residues. The V gene's germline CDR1 is LGHDT and CDR2 YNNKEL (reference sequence). The CDR3 reads CASSPGGVLGVGTSGTKETQYF. For the CDR3, the DNA is TGTGCCAGCAGCCCGGGGGGAGTTTTAGGGGTCGGGACTAGCGGGACCAAAGAGACCCAGTACTTC.

In DNA, the CDR3 is TGCGCCAGCAGCTCCAGCGGGGCGCTGGGAGAGACCCAGTACTTC. Translated, it gives CASSSSGALGETQYF. This chain links TRBV5-1 with TRBJ2-5; 7 bases fit TRBD2. CDR1 is SGHRS and CDR2 is YFSETQ in the germline V gene. The V and J ends lost 3 bases and 4 bases, in that order; junction bases with no gene match: 9. This CDR3 comprises 15 residues.

Remarks on this clone: The same CDR3 is also encoded by other DNA sequences in this sample. The rearrangement joins TRBV7-3 to TRBJ2-2; 10 positions match TRBD2. The CDR3 is made up of 13 amino acids. The germline gives CDR1 SGHTA, CDR2 FQGTGA. The V and J ends lost 11 bases and 5 bases, in that order; junction bases with no gene match: 5. In DNA form, the CDR3 reads TGTGCCTCCAGCGGGGGGGCAACCGGGGAGCTGTTTTTT. Protein sequence: CASSGGATGELFF.

The chain has TRBV5-1 and TRBJ2-1; 9 bases map to TRBD1. V shed 0 bases, J shed 6 bases, and the junction held 4 bases outside the gene matches. CDR1 is SGHRS, CDR2 YFSETQ, per germline. The CDR3 sequence is 15 residues long. CDR3 in amino acids: CASSLGGTGFNEQFF. The DNA of the CDR3 is TGCGCCAGCAGCTTGGGCGGGACAGGGTTCAATGAGCAGTTCTTC.

V gene TRBV18 combines with J gene TRBJ2-1; maybe TRBD2 (6 bases). Trimming cost V 0 bases and J 7 bases, with 13 bases left between them. The CDR3 totals 15 residues. CDR1 is KGHSH and CDR2 is LQKENI in the germline V gene. The CDR3 spells CASSPPIRRENEQFF. CDR3 in DNA: TGTGCCAGCTCACCACCCATTCGGAGGGAGAATGAGCAGTTCTTC. Complete variable domain (other parts from reference TRBV18 and TRBJ2-1): NAGVMQNPRHLVRRRGQEARLRCSPMKGHSHVYWYRQLPEEGLKFMVYLQKENIIDESGMPKERFSAEFPKEGPSILRIQQVVRGDSAAYFCASSPPIRRENEQFFGPGTRLTVL.

This chain connects TRBV20-1 to TRBJ2-7; D possibly corresponds to TRBD1 (6 bases). Germline V gives CDR1 DFQATT, CDR2 SNEGSKA (reference sequence). The CDR3 runs to 11 residues. Between the trimmed V and J ends, which lost 6 bases and 3 bases, there was a span of 9 bases. CDR3 nucleotide sequence: TGCAGTGCACCGACAGGCTACGAGCAGTACTTC. It is translated as CSAPTGYEQYF.

This chain joins TRBV7-3 and TRBJ1-2, with 7 bases aligning to TRBD1. This CDR3 is 15 amino acids long. Germline V gives CDR1 SGHTA, CDR2 FQGTGA. The junction had 13 bases not matched to a gene; V was cut back by 5 bases and J by 7 bases. The CDR3: CASSPVAGGRVGYTF. CDR3 DNA sequence: TGTGCCAGCAGCCCAGTTGCAGGGGGTAGGGTTGGCTACACCTTC.

V and J are TRBV24-1 and TRBJ1-2, with 8 bases matching TRBD1. The CDR3 spans 15 residues. V dropped 3 bases and J dropped 4; count of bases not matched to a gene: 6. CDR1 KGHDR and CDR2 SFDVKD come from the germline V gene. The CDR3: CATSDARGQGYGYTF. CDR3 bases: TGTGCCACCAGTGATGCTCGCGGACAGGGCTATGGCTACACCTTC.

V is TRBV18 and J is TRBJ2-7; possibly TRBD1 for D (6 bases). The V gene's germline CDR1 is KGHSH and CDR2 LQKENI. CDR3 length: 14 amino acids. The V end was cut by 5 bases, the J end by 1 base, with 12 bases between. CDR3 in amino acids: CASSANRDSYEQYF. Here the CDR3 DNA reads TGTGCCAGCTCAGCAAACAGGGATTCCTACGAGCAGTACTTC.

The V call is TRBV30, the J call TRBJ2-1, with 8 bases matching TRBD2. Per germline, CDR1 GTSNPN and CDR2 SVGIG (reference sequence). The trim removed 1 base at V and 8 bases at J, leaving 13 bases unmatched. CDR3 length: 16 amino acids. DNA of the CDR3: TGTGCCTGGAGTGGTTCAATAGCGGGGACTGGCGATGAGCAGTTCTTC. It codes for CAWSGSIAGTGDEQFF.

The rearrangement links TRBV28 to TRBJ2-1; possibly TRBD1 for D (5 bases). CDR1 is MDHEN and CDR2 is SYDVKM in the germline V gene. Trimming shortened V by 8 bases and J by 5 bases, and 16 bases separated the two germline ends. This CDR3 region has 14 residues. The CDR3 protein is CASAIRVTNNEQFF. CDR3 coding DNA: TGTGCCAGCGCTATCAGGGTTACTAACAATGAGCAGTTCTTC.

The V gene is TRBV6-5, the J gene TRBJ1-4; the match to TRBD1 covers 7 bases. Germline CDR1 MNHEY, CDR2 SVGAGI. The V gene end was trimmed by 3 bases and the J gene end by 0 bases; junction bases not matched to a gene: 1. This CDR3 region has 15 residues. The CDR3 loop is CASSYTGATNEKLFF. In DNA, the CDR3 is TGTGCCAGCAGTTATACAGGGGCAACTAATGAAAAACTGTTTTTT.

V usage is TRBV28 and J usage is TRBJ1-5, with 8 positions matching TRBD1. The germline CDR1 and CDR2 sequences are MDHEN and SYDVKM. Losses at the gene ends were 1 base for V and 2 bases for J; bases not matched to a gene: 4. The CDR3 covers 16 residues. The DNA of the CDR3 is TGTGCCAGCAGTTTATCAGTGGGACAGGGCAATCAGCCCCAGCATTTT. This gives the protein CASSLSVGQGNQPQHF.

The rearrangement links TRBV5-1 to TRBJ2-3, with 7 bases identical to TRBD2. The CDR3 spans 16 residues. From germline, CDR1 is SGHRS and CDR2 YFSETQ. V shed 0 bases and J 3 bases; nucleotides not matched to a gene: 7. As DNA, the CDR3 is TGCGCCAGCAGCTTGGCTGGCGGGAGAAGGACAGATACGCAGTATTTT. Its translation is CASSLAGGRRTDTQYF. Looking up the rest from reference TRBV5-1 and TRBJ2-3 gives the full variable domain: KAGVTQTPRYLIKTRGQQVTLSCSPISGHRSVSWYQQTPGQGLQFLFEYFSETQRNKGNFPGRFSGRQFSNSRSEMNVSTLELGDSALYLCASSLAGGRRTDTQYFGPGTRLTVL.

This rearrangement joins TRBV7-3 to TRBJ1-1, with 11 bases identical to TRBD1. Germline trimming cut 5 bases from V and 5 bases from J; bases unmatched to any gene: 7. The germline V gene encodes CDR1 SGHTA and CDR2 FQGTGA. This CDR3 contains 15 residues. The CDR3 DNA sequence: TGTGCCAGCAGCCGGGACAGGGGGTCTCTAACTGAAGCTTTCTTT. As protein: CASSRDRGSLTEAFF.

In DNA, the CDR3 is TGTGCCACGGGGGGGCGGATATACGAGCAGTACTTC. Its protein product is CATGGRIYEQYF. This rearrangement joins TRBV30 to TRBJ2-7; 8 nucleotides line up with TRBD2. The CDR3 runs 12 residues. The germline V gene encodes CDR1 GTSNPN and CDR2 SVGIG (reference sequence). Losses at the gene ends were 8 bases for V and 4 bases for J; bases not matched to a gene: 7.

This chain connects TRBV28 to TRBJ2-7, with D maybe TRBD2 (6 bases). V lost 5 bases and J lost 2, with 13 bases in between. The germline V gene encodes CDR1 MDHEN and CDR2 SYDVKM. The CDR3 contains 14 residues. CDR3 sequence: CASSDGRIPYEQYF. The CDR3 bases are TGTGCCAGCAGTGATGGGAGGATCCCCTACGAGCAGTACTTC.

Notes on this clone: Distinct nucleotide sequences in the sample also encode this CDR3. The chain combines TRBV28 with TRBJ1-2; unclear D gene. CDR1 and CDR2 from the germline V gene are MDHEN and SYDVKM. The V end lost 2 bases, the J end lost 4 bases, and 5 bases lay between the germline ends. This CDR3 is built from 12 residues. CDR3 residues: CASSLAGYGYTF. The CDR3 region has the DNA TGTGCCAGCAGTTTAGCGGGCTATGGCTACACCTTC.

The genes are TRBV15 and TRBJ2-2; D may be TRBD2 (6 bases). Trimming took 1 base from V and 4 from J, leaving 16 bases between them. CDR1 LNHNV and CDR2 YYDKDF come from the germline V gene (reference sequence). The CDR3 extends over 17 amino acids. CDR3 in amino acids: CATSRAAGTRPTGELFF. The CDR3 nucleotides are TGTGCCACCAGCAGAGCAGCCGGGACTCGACCCACCGGGGAGCTGTTTTTT.

The V call is TRBV6-4, the J call TRBJ1-2, with D possibly matching TRBD1 (6 bases). From germline, CDR1 is MRHNA and CDR2 SNTAGT. V was pared by 7 bases and J by 2 bases, with 11 bases between. The CDR3 sequence is 13 residues long. CDR3: CASKSDSNYGYTF. The CDR3 DNA follows: TGTGCCAGCAAATCGGACAGCAACTATGGCTACACCTTC.